This is a list of T cell receptor beta chains from one sample in a study of blood T cells in healthy people across ages. Via MiXCR, TCRdb re-called the 5' RACE reads, giving one row per CDR3 protein. The sample has about 940,000 distinct CDR3 sequences; roughly 50% are singletons. Sequencing was performed on blood. These receptors came from a man aged 30-40 years in good health. CDR3s include the opening cysteine and the closing phenylalanine or tryptophan. Each record gives: D gene, J gene, V gene, clone size, CDR3 protein, CDR3 DNA. The D gene is left open where the match is weak. Expanded clones get a size class; other rows say once, few or many, or leave the size out.

D gene: TRBD2
J gene: TRBJ2-3
V gene: TRBV5-4
clone size: -
CDR3 protein: CASSTRGALTDTQYF
CDR3 DNA: TGTGCCAGCAGCACGCGGGGGGCCCTCACAGATACGCAGTATTTT

D gene: -
J gene: TRBJ1-1
V gene: TRBV7-2
clone size: -
CDR3 protein: CASSLVRGGGTEAFF
CDR3 DNA: TGTGCCAGTAGCTTAGTGAGGGGAGGGGGCACTGAAGCTTTCTTT

D gene: TRBD1
J gene: TRBJ1-2
V gene: TRBV13
clone size: -
CDR3 protein: CASTFSGTGDGYTF
CDR3 DNA: TGTGCCAGCACATTTTCCGGGACAGGGGACGGCTACACCTTC

D gene: -
J gene: TRBJ1-2
V gene: TRBV28
clone size: -
CDR3 protein: CASSSFAGMEPDGYTF
CDR3 DNA: TGTGCCAGCAGTTCCTTCGCAGGGATGGAGCCCGATGGCTACACCTTC

D gene: -
J gene: TRBJ1-2
V gene: TRBV7-2
clone size: -
CDR3 protein: CASSPLQGPYGYTF
CDR3 DNA: TGTGCCAGCAGCCCGCTACAGGGCCCCTATGGCTACACCTTC

D gene: -
J gene: TRBJ2-7
V gene: TRBV20-1
clone size: -
CDR3 protein: CSAKTVSSYEQYF
CDR3 DNA: TGCAGTGCGAAGACAGTTTCTTCCTACGAGCAGTACTTC

D gene: -
J gene: TRBJ2-7
V gene: TRBV20-1
clone size: few
CDR3 protein: CSATTGILAYEQYF
CDR3 DNA: TGCAGTGCAACTACAGGGATATTGGCCTACGAGCAGTACTTC

D gene: -
J gene: TRBJ2-1
V gene: TRBV7-9
clone size: -
CDR3 protein: CASSLVQVVEQFF
CDR3 DNA: TGTGCCAGCAGCTTAGTGCAGGTCGTAGAGCAGTTCTTC

D gene: TRBD1
J gene: TRBJ2-2
V gene: TRBV24-1
clone size: -
CDR3 protein: CATSDLHQGAGELFF
CDR3 DNA: TGTGCCACCAGTGATTTGCACCAGGGGGCCGGGGAGCTGTTTTTT

D gene: -
J gene: TRBJ2-7
V gene: TRBV7-2
clone size: few
CDR3 protein: CASSSGRTEGIEQYF
CDR3 DNA: TGTGCCAGCAGCTCGGGACGTACGGAGGGAATTGAGCAGTACTTC

D gene: TRBD1
J gene: TRBJ2-7
V gene: TRBV27
clone size: few
CDR3 protein: CASSQDRDTYEQYF
CDR3 DNA: TGTGCCAGCAGCCAGGACAGGGATACCTACGAGCAGTACTTC

D gene: -
J gene: TRBJ2-3
V gene: TRBV6-5
clone size: -
CDR3 protein: CASSYRPGYSTDTQYF
CDR3 DNA: TGTGCCAGCAGTTATCGGCCAGGGTATAGCACAGATACGCAGTATTTT

D gene: -
J gene: TRBJ2-6
V gene: TRBV4-2
clone size: -
CDR3 protein: CASSQAVTASGANVLTF
CDR3 DNA: TGTGCCAGCAGCCAAGCTGTCACAGCCTCTGGGGCCAACGTCCTGACTTTC

D gene: -
J gene: TRBJ1-2
V gene: TRBV5-1
clone size: -
CDR3 protein: CASSLLAGSNYGYTF
CDR3 DNA: TGCGCCAGCAGCTTGTTGGCAGGAAGTAACTATGGCTACACCTTC

D gene: TRBD2
J gene: TRBJ2-1
V gene: TRBV7-8
clone size: -
CDR3 protein: CASSPIRYGLAGSSSYNEQFF
CDR3 DNA: TGTGCCAGCAGCCCAATAAGGTACGGACTAGCGGGGTCCAGCTCCTACAATGAGCAGTTCTTC

D gene: TRBD2
J gene: TRBJ2-5
V gene: TRBV12-3/TRBV12-4
clone size: -
CDR3 protein: CASSVDKGLAGYNEQYF
CDR3 DNA: TGTGCCAGCAGTGTAGACAAAGGACTAGCGGGGTATAATGAGCAGTACTTC

D gene: TRBD1
J gene: TRBJ1-2
V gene: TRBV12-3/TRBV12-4
clone size: few
CDR3 protein: CASSPDRENYGYTF
CDR3 DNA: TGTGCCAGCAGCCCGGACAGGGAGAACTATGGCTACACCTTC

D gene: TRBD2
J gene: TRBJ2-3
V gene: TRBV4-3
clone size: -
CDR3 protein: CASSQETGGPQGTQYF
CDR3 DNA: TGCGCCAGCAGCCAAGAGACGGGGGGGCCTCAAGGTACACAGTATTTT

D gene: -
J gene: TRBJ2-1
V gene: TRBV5-1
clone size: -
CDR3 protein: CASSNRNTGGGNEQFF
CDR3 DNA: TGCGCCAGCAGCAACCGTAACACCGGAGGGGGGAATGAGCAGTTCTTC

D gene: -
J gene: TRBJ2-5
V gene: TRBV24-1
clone size: few
CDR3 protein: CATSDLYREETQYF
CDR3 DNA: TGTGCCACCAGTGATTTGTACAGAGAAGAGACCCAGTACTTC

D gene: -
J gene: TRBJ1-2
V gene: TRBV20-1
clone size: few
CDR3 protein: CSASEQGSGYGYTF
CDR3 DNA: TGCAGTGCCAGCGAACAGGGATCGGGCTATGGCTACACCTTC

D gene: TRBD1
J gene: TRBJ2-5
V gene: TRBV29-1
clone size: -
CDR3 protein: CSVTWQGAGEQYF
CDR3 DNA: TGCAGCGTGACCTGGCAGGGGGCTGGGGAGCAGTACTTC

D gene: -
J gene: TRBJ2-3
V gene: TRBV12-3/TRBV12-4
clone size: few
CDR3 protein: CASGYSLNTQYF
CDR3 DNA: TGTGCCAGCGGGTATTCCCTTAATACGCAGTATTTT

D gene: -
J gene: TRBJ1-5
V gene: TRBV15
clone size: -
CDR3 protein: CATSRGGVTQPQHF
CDR3 DNA: TGTGCCACCAGCAGGGGAGGGGTGACTCAGCCCCAGCATTTT

D gene: -
J gene: TRBJ2-7
V gene: TRBV3-1
clone size: -
CDR3 protein: CASSQDRVEYEQYF
CDR3 DNA: TGTGCCAGCAGCCAAGATAGGGTAGAATACGAGCAGTACTTC

D gene: -
J gene: TRBJ2-7
V gene: TRBV5-6
clone size: few
CDR3 protein: CASSLRDISYEQYF
CDR3 DNA: TGTGCCAGCAGCTTGCGCGACATCTCCTACGAGCAGTACTTC

D gene: TRBD1
J gene: TRBJ2-3
V gene: TRBV6-1
clone size: -
CDR3 protein: CASADEGAAPDTQYF
CDR3 DNA: TGTGCCAGCGCTGATGAGGGGGCCGCCCCGGATACGCAGTATTTT

D gene: TRBD2
J gene: TRBJ2-5
V gene: TRBV5-1
clone size: few
CDR3 protein: CASSFKNSGDQETQYF
CDR3 DNA: TGCGCCAGCAGCTTCAAGAATAGCGGGGACCAAGAGACCCAGTACTTC

D gene: -
J gene: TRBJ1-1
V gene: TRBV12-3/TRBV12-4
clone size: -
CDR3 protein: CASSLPSMPEAFF
CDR3 DNA: TGTGCCAGCAGTTTGCCCAGTATGCCTGAAGCTTTCTTT

D gene: -
J gene: TRBJ2-2
V gene: TRBV28
clone size: few
CDR3 protein: CASSPAGAGGFTGELFF
CDR3 DNA: TGTGCCAGCAGTCCGGCGGGGGCAGGGGGTTTCACCGGGGAGCTGTTTTTT

D gene: -
J gene: TRBJ2-1
V gene: TRBV7-2
clone size: -
CDR3 protein: CASSLAVLDSYNEQFF
CDR3 DNA: TGTGCCAGCAGCTTAGCCGTCTTGGACAGCTACAATGAGCAGTTCTTC

D gene: -
J gene: TRBJ2-7
V gene: TRBV28
clone size: few
CDR3 protein: CATTGPFYEQYF
CDR3 DNA: TGTGCCACAACGGGGCCGTTCTACGAGCAGTACTTC

D gene: TRBD1
J gene: TRBJ1-1
V gene: TRBV18
clone size: many
CDR3 protein: CASSPSGQGATEAFF
CDR3 DNA: TGTGCCAGCTCACCATCGGGACAGGGGGCCACTGAAGCTTTCTTT

D gene: -
J gene: TRBJ2-1
V gene: TRBV7-9
clone size: -
CDR3 protein: CASSLGVALLNEQFF
CDR3 DNA: TGTGCCAGCAGCTTAGGCGTGGCCCTTTTAAATGAGCAGTTCTTC

D gene: -
J gene: TRBJ2-5
V gene: TRBV7-2
clone size: few
CDR3 protein: CASSLVGTKETQYF
CDR3 DNA: TGTGCCAGCAGCTTAGTAGGAACCAAAGAGACCCAGTACTTC

D gene: -
J gene: TRBJ1-1
V gene: TRBV5-1
clone size: -
CDR3 protein: CASRIEGSGTEAFF
CDR3 DNA: TGCGCCAGCAGGATTGAGGGGAGTGGGACTGAAGCTTTCTTT

D gene: -
J gene: TRBJ2-1
V gene: TRBV7-2
clone size: -
CDR3 protein: CASSFNSINEQFF
CDR3 DNA: TGTGCCAGCAGCTTTAACAGTATTAATGAGCAGTTCTTC

D gene: TRBD2
J gene: TRBJ2-5
V gene: TRBV12-3/TRBV12-4
clone size: few
CDR3 protein: CASSWRGGGETQYF
CDR3 DNA: TGTGCCAGCAGTTGGCGGGGGGGCGGAGAGACCCAGTACTTC

D gene: TRBD1
J gene: TRBJ1-2
V gene: TRBV6-1
clone size: -
CDR3 protein: CAGSEGQQINYGYTF
CDR3 DNA: TGTGCCGGCAGTGAGGGACAGCAAATAAACTATGGCTACACCTTC

D gene: TRBD1
J gene: TRBJ2-1
V gene: TRBV24-1
clone size: few
CDR3 protein: CATQPDRGGNEQFF
CDR3 DNA: TGTGCCACCCAGCCGGACAGGGGTGGCAATGAGCAGTTCTTC

D gene: -
J gene: TRBJ2-3
V gene: TRBV12-3/TRBV12-4
clone size: few
CDR3 protein: CASSLGAPTDTQYF
CDR3 DNA: TGTGCCAGCAGTTTGGGGGCCCCCACAGATACGCAGTATTTT

D gene: TRBD1
J gene: TRBJ1-2
V gene: TRBV3-1
clone size: -
CDR3 protein: CASSQGGTAVNYGYTF
CDR3 DNA: TGTGCCAGCAGCCAAGGTGGGACAGCTGTTAACTATGGCTACACCTTC

D gene: TRBD1
J gene: TRBJ2-1
V gene: TRBV7-8
clone size: few
CDR3 protein: CASSQGTANNEQFF
CDR3 DNA: TGTGCCAGCAGTCAGGGGACAGCCAACAATGAGCAGTTCTTC

D gene: -
J gene: TRBJ1-6
V gene: TRBV20-1
clone size: once
CDR3 protein: CSASTGTASYNSPLHF
CDR3 DNA: TGCAGTGCTAGTACAGGGACCGCCTCCTATAATTCACCCCTCCACTTT

D gene: -
J gene: TRBJ2-7
V gene: TRBV20-1
clone size: -
CDR3 protein: CSARLTLEQYF
CDR3 DNA: TGCAGTGCTCGACTCACCCTCGAGCAGTACTTC

D gene: -
J gene: TRBJ1-4
V gene: TRBV20-1
clone size: -
CDR3 protein: CRGQGPNEKLFF
CDR3 DNA: TGCAGGGGCCAGGGGCCGAATGAAAAACTGTTTTTT

D gene: TRBD2
J gene: TRBJ2-7
V gene: TRBV20-1
clone size: -
CDR3 protein: CSARDPTSGVYEQYF
CDR3 DNA: TGCAGTGCTAGAGATCCTACTAGCGGGGTCTACGAGCAGTACTTC

D gene: TRBD1
J gene: TRBJ1-6
V gene: TRBV4-2
clone size: -
CDR3 protein: CASSQEGQGAGNSPLHF
CDR3 DNA: TGTGCCAGCAGCCAAGAAGGACAGGGGGCAGGGAATTCACCCCTCCACTTT

D gene: TRBD1
J gene: TRBJ1-6
V gene: TRBV7-9
clone size: few
CDR3 protein: CASREQGGNSPLHF
CDR3 DNA: TGTGCCAGCAGGGAACAGGGGGGAAATTCACCCCTCCACTTT

D gene: -
J gene: TRBJ2-3
V gene: TRBV9
clone size: few
CDR3 protein: CASSPRLTDTQYF
CDR3 DNA: TGCGCCAGCAGCCCCCGACTCACAGATACGCAGTATTTT

D gene: -
J gene: TRBJ2-2
V gene: TRBV5-1
clone size: -
CDR3 protein: CASSLAVPEPTGELFF
CDR3 DNA: TGCGCCAGCAGCTTGGCCGTTCCCGAGCCCACCGGGGAGCTGTTTTTT

D gene: -
J gene: TRBJ1-2
V gene: TRBV3-1
clone size: -
CDR3 protein: CASSQDHKAARGYTF
CDR3 DNA: TGTGCCAGCAGCCAAGATCACAAGGCCGCCCGCGGCTACACCTTC

D gene: -
J gene: TRBJ1-6
V gene: TRBV3-1
clone size: -
CDR3 protein: CASSGQEIAGNNSPLHF
CDR3 DNA: TGTGCCAGCAGCGGACAAGAGATTGCGGGGAATAATTCACCCCTCCACTTT

D gene: TRBD2
J gene: TRBJ2-7
V gene: TRBV12-3/TRBV12-4
clone size: -
CDR3 protein: CASSALPGRGYEQYF
CDR3 DNA: TGTGCCAGCAGTGCTCTCCCGGGGCGGGGGTACGAGCAGTACTTC

D gene: -
J gene: TRBJ2-5
V gene: TRBV10-3
clone size: few
CDR3 protein: CAISRDNLPLETQYF
CDR3 DNA: TGTGCCATCAGCAGAGACAACCTGCCCCTGGAGACCCAGTACTTC

D gene: -
J gene: TRBJ2-3
V gene: TRBV4-3
clone size: -
CDR3 protein: CASSQDHPRGRPGTDTQYF
CDR3 DNA: TGCGCCAGCAGCCAAGATCATCCCCGGGGGCGCCCGGGCACAGATACGCAGTATTTT

D gene: TRBD2
J gene: TRBJ2-1
V gene: TRBV5-1
clone size: -
CDR3 protein: CASSLAGLAGDNEQFF
CDR3 DNA: TGCGCCAGCAGCTTGGCCGGACTAGCGGGCGATAATGAGCAGTTCTTC

D gene: TRBD2
J gene: TRBJ2-5
V gene: TRBV20-1
clone size: -
CDR3 protein: CSARPTSGDQETQYF
CDR3 DNA: TGCAGTGCTAGACCGACTAGCGGGGACCAAGAGACCCAGTACTTC

D gene: TRBD2
J gene: TRBJ2-5
V gene: TRBV9
clone size: -
CDR3 protein: CASSVLSGGETQYF
CDR3 DNA: TGTGCCAGCAGCGTACTTAGCGGGGGCGAGACCCAGTACTTC

D gene: TRBD2
J gene: TRBJ2-2
V gene: TRBV10-3
clone size: -
CDR3 protein: CAISFLGGGTGELFF
CDR3 DNA: TGTGCCATCAGTTTCCTGGGCGGGGGCACCGGGGAGCTGTTTTTT